The text below deals with one T cell receptor (beta chain). The antigen it recognizes is unknown. The record has no base qualities; no much larger clone is one base away. The data were taken from a study of blood T cell repertoires in COVID-19 (dated by TCRdb to 2018 to 2021). About the study as a whole: Samples covering the acute and convalescent phases of COVID-19 were provided by collaborators in the United States, Italy and Spain. The material from the prospective study consisted of cDNA or gDNA derived from T cells, B-cell-depleted T cells, or PBMCs. The dataset comprised deeply sampled blood TCRbeta repertoires from subjects exposed to, actively infected with, or recovered from COVID-19. The repertoires were made available in a free public database intended to serve as a resource for research on the immune response to SARS-CoV-2. Samples came from the ongoing ImmuneRACE study (first 160 participants) plus 1,254 subjects from 6 global collaborators. A de-identified subject ID, COVID-19 status, age in years and sex were almost always included in the sample metadata. Where available, HLA class I and class II types were obtained from metadata supplied by the sample provider rather than from assay-based typing.

TCRbeta CDR3 regions were amplified from genomic DNA by means of the immunoSEQ Assay, a bias-controlled multiplex PCR. The authors' analysis ran thus. Nucleated cell counts per sample were estimated from amplification of reference gene primers within the assay. To quantify the absolute abundance of each unique TCRbeta CDR3 rearrangement, sequence reads were collapsed and filtered. For each sample, productive Simpson clonality was calculated by taking the square root of Simpson's diversity index across productive rearrangements. TCRdb limited this immuneACCESS table to in-frame rearrangements with V and J called. A share of clones is missing; checked studies link under half to unresolved V genes, and the rest is unexplained. For V, J and clone size, that table is used; D and trimming come from the DNA. Here the sample has 75,000 to 100,000 clones; approximately 81% occur a single time. The ten largest account for about 10% of the sample.

Taken from the germline V gene, the CDR1 and CDR2 loops are SNHLY and FYNNEI. Trimmed from V: 6 bases; trimmed from J: 11 bases; junction bases lacking a gene match: 9. The cysteine opens and the phenylalanine closes a CDR3 of 13 amino acids. The CDR3 DNA has 39 bases and is translated from base 1. What the work shows at the level of the full study, not this receptor alone: The amount of clinical and demographic metadata varied by source and participant and was provided uncurated.

Whole blood was collected in K2EDTA tubes by collaborating institutions according to the institutions' own protocols. For TCRbeta analysis, collaborators shipped samples in one of three forms: frozen whole blood, isolated PBMCs, or DNA extracted from either of those sample types. The sequencing input was peripheral blood. The chain couples TRBV2 to TRBJ1-5, and 8 junction bases match TRBD1. The clonotype comes from an elderly woman with acute or convalescent COVID-19. The CDR3 amino acid sequence is: CASREDRVLSQHF. The DNA sequence is as follows: TGTGCCAGCAGAGAGGACAGGGTATTGTCCCAGCATTTT. Supplemented by the reference TRBV2 and TRBJ1-5 proteins around the CDR3, the complete variable domain is EPEVTQTPSHQVTQMGQEVILRCVPISNHLYFYWYRQILGQKVEFLVSFYNNEISEKSEIFDDQFSVERPDGSNFTLKIRSTKLEDSAMYFCASREDRVLSQHFGDGTRLSIL.